What follows are 19 T cell receptor beta chains derived from one specimen sequenced in a study of blood T cell repertoires in COVID-19. The table came from immunoSEQ multiplex PCR; TCRdb's copy has only in-frame clones and leaves some out. The profile shows some 170,000 clones, over 75% of them singletons. Sequences were obtained from peripheral blood. The source is a man in his 70s with acute or convalescent COVID-19.

The chain carries TRBV25-1 and TRBJ2-3, with 11 positions matching TRBD2. CDR1 MGHDK and CDR2 SYGVNS come from the germline V gene. With V trimmed by 6 bases and J by 0 bases, 5 bases remained unmatched. CDR3 size: 16 residues. The CDR3 protein is CASSPRLAGSTDTQYF. The CDR3 coding sequence is TGTGCCAGCAGCCCCAGACTAGCGGGAAGCACAGATACGCAGTATTTT.

V usage is TRBV30 and J usage is TRBJ1-6; tentatively, D is TRBD1 (6 bases). Trimming took 2 bases from V and 10 from J, leaving 18 bases between them. CDR3 length: 15 amino acids. Germline CDR1 and CDR2: GTSNPN and SVGIG (reference sequence). In DNA, the CDR3 is TGTGCCTGGAGTTCGTCCCTCAGGGGCGGATCACCCCTCCACTTT. This gives the protein CAWSSSLRGGSPLHF.

The rearrangement links TRBV7-9 to TRBJ1-6; 9 bases are a match to TRBD1. The CDR3 loop spans 16 amino acids. Trimming took 5 bases from V and 10 from J; bases not matched to a gene: 12. Germline assignment: CDR1 SEHNR and CDR2 FQNEAQ (reference sequence). CDR3 residues: CASSRRTGVEESPLHF. CDR3 sequence (DNA): TGTGCCAGCAGCCGCAGGACAGGGGTTGAGGAATCACCCCTCCACTTT.

The chain recombines TRBV11-2 with TRBJ2-5; perhaps TRBD2 as D (6 bases). Germline V gene data show CDR1 as SGHAT and CDR2 as FQNNGV. This CDR3 region has 13 residues. Trimming removed 6 bases at V and 2 bases at J, with 10 bases between. CDR3 nucleotide sequence: TGTGCCAGCAGGGGAGGCGGACAAGAGACCCAGTACTTC. As protein: CASRGGGQETQYF.

This chain joins TRBV14 and TRBJ1-4; D may be TRBD1 (5 bases). Germline-derived CDR1 and CDR2 are SGHDN and FVKESK. V lost 1 base to trimming and J lost 4 bases, with 10 bases between them. The CDR3 loop spans 15 amino acids. This chain's CDR3 is CASSQATVLNEKLFF. The CDR3, as DNA: TGTGCCAGCAGCCAAGCGACAGTCCTTAATGAAAAACTGTTTTTT.

This rearrangement joins TRBV12-3 or TRBV12-4 to TRBJ2-7; perhaps TRBD1 as D (5 bases). The CDR3 consists of 13 residues. With 6 bases removed from V and 2 bases from J, the gap between germline ends came to 11 bases. In DNA form, the CDR3 reads TGTGCCAGCAGCCCCGGACACACCTACGAGCAGTACTTC. It codes for CASSPGHTYEQYF.

This clone was recorded a few times. The rearrangement uses TRBV24-1 and TRBJ2-5, with 7 bases matching TRBD2. Germline V gene sequence: CDR1 KGHDR, CDR2 SFDVKD. V shed 3 bases, J shed 7 bases, and the junction held 10 bases outside the gene matches. The CDR3 is made up of 15 amino acids. The CDR3, as DNA: TGTGCCACCAGTGATGCCAGCGGGGCGGTAGGGACCCAGTACTTC. Translating gives CATSDASGAVGTQYF.

The chain uses TRBV28 and TRBJ1-4, with D possibly being TRBD1 (5 bases). This CDR3 contains 15 residues. The V end was cut by 6 bases, the J end by 2 bases, with 13 bases between. Germline CDR1 is MDHEN and CDR2 is SYDVKM. CDR3: CASRRGGGTNEKLFF. The CDR3 DNA follows: TGTGCCAGCAGGCGGGGTGGGGGGACTAATGAAAAACTGTTTTTT.

The V and J genes are TRBV5-5 and TRBJ2-7, with TRBD1 matching 8 bases. With V trimmed by 0 bases and J by 3 bases, 2 bases remained unmatched. The CDR3 runs 14 residues. In germline, CDR1 is SGHKS, CDR2 YYEKEE (reference sequence). The CDR3: CASSLGGQGYEQYF. The CDR3 DNA reads as TGTGCCAGCAGCTTGGGAGGACAGGGCTACGAGCAGTACTTC.

The J gene is TRBJ1-1, the V gene TRBV30; D remains unclear. Trimming removed 2 bases from V and 5 bases from J, with 12 bases in between. The length of the CDR3 is 13 residues. CDR1 GTSNPN and CDR2 SVGIG come from the germline V gene (reference sequence). The CDR3 DNA reads as TGTGCCTGGAGTCGAGGGAGCAATACTGAAGCTTTCTTT. Translated: CAWSRGSNTEAFF.

This rearrangement joins TRBV29-1 to TRBJ2-5; D is uncertain. This CDR3 comprises 12 residues. CDR1 SQVTM and CDR2 ANQGSEA come from the germline V gene. The V end lost 3 bases, the J end lost 1 base, and 6 bases lay between the germline ends. The CDR3 here is CSVDTSQETQYF. The CDR3 region has the DNA TGCAGCGTTGACACATCCCAAGAGACCCAGTACTTC.

This clone was detected a few times. The chain links TRBV27 to TRBJ2-2, with D unresolved. With 2 bases removed from V and 6 bases from J, the gap between germline ends came to 7 bases. From germline, CDR1 is MNHEY and CDR2 SMNVEV (reference sequence). This CDR3 has 13 residues. The CDR3 sequence is CASSLKRAGELFF. CDR3 in DNA: TGTGCCAGCAGTTTAAAACGGGCCGGGGAGCTGTTTTTT.

The chain links TRBV28 to TRBJ2-5; no clear D gene. This CDR3 has 11 residues. Germline V gene lookup returns CDR1 MDHEN and CDR2 SYDVKM. The V and J ends lost 4 bases and 5 bases respectively, with 5 bases between them. The CDR3 sequence is CASSSRETQYF. Written as DNA, the CDR3 is TGTGCCAGCAGTTCGAGGGAGACCCAGTACTTC. Together with reference TRBV28 and TRBJ2-5, the CDR3 gives the full variable domain: DVKVTQSSRYLVKRTGEKVFLECVQDMDHENMFWYRQDPGLGLRLIYFSYDVKMKEKGDIPEGYSVSREKKERFSLILESASTNQTSMYLCASSSRETQYFGPGTRLLVL.

There are a few counts of this clone. The genes are TRBV11-3 and TRBJ2-2, with D unclear. V lost 0 bases and J lost 7, with 3 bases in between. Per germline, CDR1 SGHNT and CDR2 YENEEA. CDR3 length: 12 residues. The DNA for the CDR3 is TGTGCCAGCAGCTTAGACAGCGGGGAGCTGTTTTTT. It is translated as CASSLDSGELFF.

In the case of this clone: A far larger clone is just one base off, so this is likely a read error. V is TRBV5-6 and J is TRBJ2-7; D ambiguous. Trimming stripped 4 bases from V and 2 bases from J, with 4 bases between. CDR1 SGHDT and CDR2 YYEEEE come from the germline V gene. This CDR3 spans 11 amino acids. This CDR3 is CASSAPYEQYF. The CDR3 DNA follows: TGTGCCAGCAGCGCGCCCTACGAGCAGTACTTC.

The genes are TRBV5-5 and TRBJ1-1; D gene unclear. CDR3 length: 11 residues. Trimming left V 4 bases short and J 4 bases short, with 5 bases between. The germline V gene has CDR1 SGHKS and CDR2 YYEKEE (reference sequence). Here the CDR3 DNA reads TGTGCCAGCAGCCGAGCCACTGAAGCTTTCTTT. It codes for CASSRATEAFF.

The V and J genes are TRBV6-5 and TRBJ1-5; a weak D match, TRBD1 (5 bases). The V gene's germline CDR1 is MNHEY and CDR2 SVGAGI. V lost 2 bases, J lost 6 bases, and 11 bases lay in between. This CDR3 spans 14 amino acids. Here the CDR3 reads CASSYRPGVQPQHF. The CDR3 coding sequence is TGTGCCAGCAGTTACCGGCCGGGGGTTCAGCCCCAGCATTTT.

The V and J genes are TRBV6-5 and TRBJ2-2, with 9 nucleotides matching TRBD1. From germline, CDR1 is MNHEY and CDR2 SVGAGI. J lost 2 bases, V lost 4 bases, and 5 bases had no gene match. The CDR3 totals 16 residues. CDR3 in DNA: TGTGCCAGCAGTTCCCCGGGACAGGGTAACACCGGGGAGCTGTTTTTT. This encodes CASSSPGQGNTGELFF.

This clone was detected a few times. The rearrangement joins TRBV19 to TRBJ2-1; 8 bases fit TRBD1. Trimming cost V 1 base and J 15 bases; bases outside gene matches: 5. The CDR3 has 12 amino acids. CDR1 and CDR2 from the germline V gene are LNHDA and SQIVND (reference sequence). The chain's CDR3 is CASSIVTGGLFF. In DNA, the CDR3 is TGTGCCAGTAGTATAGTAACAGGGGGTCTGTTCTTC.